The next 19 T cell receptor beta chains were all read from a single sample in a study of Graves' ophthalmopathy and Graves' hyperthyroidism. The study amplified TCR beta CDR3 regions using RNA transcripts. The authors performed first-round RT-PCR with HTBI primers and then a second-round multiplex PCR. TCRdb re-derived calls from the multiplex PCR reads in MiXCR, one entry per CDR3 protein. The sample contains about 480,000 distinct CDR3 sequences, over 13% of which appear only once. The specimen was blood. Source of these receptors: a woman aged 25 to 45 with Graves' ophthalmopathy.

This clonotype was observed at least ten times. The rearrangement uses TRBV6-1 and TRBJ2-2; D is unresolved. This CDR3 has 13 amino acids. Trimming shortened V by 7 bases and J by 0 bases, and 6 bases separated the two germline ends. Germline CDR1 and CDR2: MNHNS and SASEGT. The CDR3: CASIATNTGELFF. The CDR3 coding sequence is TGTGCCAGCATTGCGACGAACACCGGGGAGCTGTTTTTT.

The sample holds many counts of this clonotype. The V call is TRBV6-5, the J call TRBJ1-1; D is unclear. The CDR3 is 11 amino acids. V was pared by 7 bases and J by 6 bases, with 9 bases between. Germline CDR1 and CDR2: MNHEY and SVGAGI. DNA for the CDR3: TGTGCCAGCATCAAGAGCGCTGAAGCTTTCTTT. It is translated as CASIKSAEAFF.

This clonotype was observed at least ten times. J is TRBJ2-7 and V is TRBV4-2, with D perhaps assigned TRBD1 or TRBD2 (5 bases each). Germline values: CDR1 LGHNA, CDR2 YNFKEQ. This CDR3 contains 19 residues. V lost 1 base and J 4 bases, leaving 26 bases between the germline ends. The CDR3 DNA sequence: TGTGCCAGCAGCCAAGTATCAGGGCATCGGCCCTATCGGGGATACGAGCAGTACTTC. Its translation is CASSQVSGHRPYRGYEQYF.

This clonotype was counted at least ten times. J is TRBJ1-5 and V is TRBV28; D remains ambiguous. V lost 2 bases and J 4 bases, leaving 12 bases between the germline ends. This CDR3 has 15 residues. Germline V gives CDR1 MDHEN, CDR2 SYDVKM. CDR3 loop: CASSLQASANQPQHF. The CDR3 nucleotides are TGTGCCAGCAGTTTACAGGCCTCGGCAAATCAGCCCCAGCATTTT.

This CDR3 is CASETGQNTGELFF. The CDR3 bases are TGTGCCAGTGAAACAGGACAGAACACCGGGGAGCTGTTTTTT. The rearrangement uses TRBV6-1 and TRBJ2-2, with D perhaps matching TRBD1 (5 bases). Germline-derived CDR1 and CDR2 are MNHNS and SASEGT. Trimming shortened V by 9 bases and J by 1 base, and 12 bases separated the two germline ends. The CDR3 runs to 14 residues.

The chain has TRBV6-2 or TRBV6-3 and TRBJ1-2; 8 nucleotides match TRBD1. This CDR3 is built from 18 residues. Germline V CDR1 and CDR2: MNHEY, SVGEGT. The V segment lost 2 bases and the J segment 3 bases; nucleotides outside the gene matches: 14. DNA for the CDR3: TGTGCCAGCAGTTACGGCTTTTCCGGGACAGGATTTCACTATGGCTACACCTTC. Its protein is CASSYGFSGTGFHYGYTF.

This chain links TRBV11-2 with TRBJ2-2; 9 positions agree with TRBD2. The CDR3 length is 15 residues. Per germline, CDR1 SGHAT and CDR2 FQNNGV. The V gene end was trimmed by 5 bases and the J gene end by 4 bases; junction bases not matched to a gene: 5. CDR3 coding DNA: TGTGCCAGCAGCCCCGGACTAGCGCCCACCGGGGAGCTGTTTTTT. It specifies CASSPGLAPTGELFF.

This clonotype occurred a few times. This rearrangement joins TRBV20-1 to TRBJ2-7; 12 bases are shared with TRBD2. CDR3 size: 16 residues. V trimming: 6 bases; J trimming: 0 bases; junction bases outside the gene matches: 9. CDR1 is DFQATT and CDR2 is SNEGSKA in the germline V gene (reference sequence). CDR3 in DNA: TGCAGTGCCCAGACTAGCGGGGGACTTAGCTCCTACGAGCAGTACTTC. Translation: CSAQTSGGLSSYEQYF.

The V call is TRBV20-1, the J call TRBJ2-5; D remains unclear. Germline-derived CDR1 and CDR2 are DFQATT and SNEGSKA (reference sequence). V was clipped by 7 bases and J by 1 base, with 10 bases between them. This CDR3 has 12 residues. CDR3 nucleotide sequence: TGCAGTGAGGCCGCAGCCCAAGAGACCCAGTACTTC. The encoded protein is CSEAAAQETQYF.

This clonotype was recorded many times. V is TRBV6-1 and J is TRBJ1-1, with D perhaps matching TRBD1 (5 bases). The CDR3 spans 13 residues. Germline assignment: CDR1 MNHNS and CDR2 SASEGT. Trimming cost V 7 bases and J 4 bases, with 13 bases left between them. CDR3 coding DNA: TGTGCCAGCATGGAGGGGTCAGGCACTGAAGCTTTCTTT. Protein sequence: CASMEGSGTEAFF.

The rearrangement joins TRBV24-1 to TRBJ2-7, with D possibly being TRBD2 (6 bases). CDR1 KGHDR and CDR2 SFDVKD come from the germline V gene. V lost 4 bases and J 7 bases, leaving 13 bases between the germline ends. The CDR3 length is 13 residues. The CDR3 sequence: CATSDVAGREQYF. The CDR3 DNA reads as TGTGCCACCAGTGACGTGGCAGGGAGGGAGCAGTACTTC.

In its sample, this clonotype was seen many times. The rearrangement links TRBV6-1 to TRBJ1-2; 9 bases fit TRBD1. CDR1 and CDR2 from the germline V gene are MNHNS and SASEGT. This CDR3 spans 15 amino acids. V shed 6 bases and J 4 bases; nucleotides not matched to a gene: 9. The CDR3 reads CASSPSQGASYGYTF. The CDR3 DNA sequence: TGTGCCAGCAGCCCTTCACAGGGGGCAAGCTATGGCTACACCTTC.

Turning to this clonotype: Since a much larger clone is just one base distant, this may be a read error. V and J are TRBV6-5 and TRBJ2-2; D gene uncertain. The CDR3 is 14 residues long. Trimming took off 0 bases at V and 1 base at J, with 3 bases between the two ends. Germline V gene lookup returns CDR1 MNHEY and CDR2 SVGAGI. In nucleotides, the CDR3 is TGTGCCAGCAGTTACTCCGAGAACACCGGGGAGCTGTTTTTT. Its protein is CASSYSENTGELFF.

V is TRBV7-7 and J is TRBJ2-5, with a weak D call TRBD2 (8 bases). Trimming took 11 bases from V and 5 from J, leaving 18 bases between them. The V gene's germline CDR1 is SSHAT and CDR2 FNYEAQ (reference sequence). The CDR3 is 13 amino acids. The CDR3 nucleotides are TGTGCCTCGGGAGGGGGCGTGGGTGAGACCCAGTACTTC. Translating gives CASGGGVGETQYF. Full variable domain (remainder filled in from reference TRBV7-7 and TRBJ2-5): GAGVSQSPRYKVTKRGQDVTLRCDPISSHATLYWYQQALGQGPEFLTYFNYEAQPDKSGLPSDRFSAERPEGSISTLTIQRTEQRDSAMYRCASGGGVGETQYFGPGTRLLVL.

In its sample, this clonotype was seen a few times. The chain carries TRBV6-1 and TRBJ2-3, with 8 bases identical to TRBD1. CDR1 is MNHNS, CDR2 SASEGT, per germline. This CDR3 comprises 17 residues. V dropped 2 bases and J dropped 4; count of bases not matched to a gene: 11. The CDR3 bases are TGTGCCAGCAGTGAAAGGGGCTGGACAGGGACCGCAGATACGCAGTATTTT. It yields the protein CASSERGWTGTADTQYF.

The genes are TRBV20-1 and TRBJ1-1; 8 positions match TRBD1. Trimming at V came to 6 bases and at J to 2 bases, leaving 11 bases not matched to a gene. Looked up from germline, CDR1 is DFQATT and CDR2 is SNEGSKA (reference sequence). The CDR3 runs to 15 residues. CDR3: CSAFEWDRRNTEAFF. CDR3 DNA: TGCAGTGCCTTCGAATGGGACAGGAGAAACACTGAAGCTTTCTTT.

The sample holds a few counts of this clonotype. A much larger clone is a single base away; this may be a read error. The CDR3 DNA reads TGTGCCAGCAGTCCTATAGGTGTCAATCAGCCCCCGCATTTT. Translating it yields CASSPIGVNQPPHF. The V gene is TRBV6-1, the J gene TRBJ1-5; the D is unclear. The CDR3 contains 14 residues. CDR1 and CDR2 from the germline V gene are MNHNS and SASEGT.

This clonotype was seen repeatedly, ten times or more. V is TRBV6-1 and J is TRBJ1-5, with D unclear. The V and J ends lost 1 base and 4 bases respectively, with 5 bases between them. The CDR3 length is 13 residues. Per germline, CDR1 MNHNS and CDR2 SASEGT. The CDR3 spells CASSEGQNQPQHF. CDR3 in DNA: TGTGCCAGCAGTGAAGGTCAGAATCAGCCCCAGCATTTT.

Many counts were recorded for this clonotype. The rearrangement links TRBV28 to TRBJ1-6; weak D call: TRBD1 (5 bases). The ends were cut back, 5 bases at V and 7 bases at J, with 15 bases in the middle. Germline-derived CDR1 and CDR2 are MDHEN and SYDVKM. The CDR3 has 15 amino acids. CDR3 in amino acids: CASSPIRDGNSPLHF. The CDR3 region has the DNA TGTGCCAGCAGTCCCATCCGGGACGGCAATTCACCCCTCCACTTT.